Here is one T cell receptor beta chain with its context. Its specificity is not known. The CDR3 is 18 amino acids. Germline lookup yields CDR1 SGHRS and CDR2 YFSETQ. V shed 3 bases, J shed 6 bases, and the junction held 14 bases outside the gene matches. In the PCR, 60 Vbeta and 13 Jbeta primers were used. Method: immunoSEQ multiplex PCR; TCRdb's copy keeps in-frame clones and lacks some. The repertoire includes more than 150,000 clones, 84% of them detected once, and 1% to 1.5% sits in the top ten. The data belong to a study of cytomegalovirus exposure and HLA in healthy donors. Study results and caveats: After further analysis at a later stage, 16,951 TCR beta sequences were associated with HLA alleles at 0.05 false discovery rate. A few of the chains that were CMV-associated were confirmed in vitro to be specific for CMV antigens. DRB1 showed the most TCR associations and HLA-C the fewest in a later analysis, as rates varied by HLA locus.

The origin of this receptor is a girl aged 2-10 years in good health and CMV-seropositive. The sequencing sample was made of PBMCs. This chain joins TRBV5-1 and TRBJ2-1; 11 bases fit TRBD2. CDR3 sequence (DNA): TGCGCCAGCAGCTCCAAACACTTAGCGGGAGGGCCCATCAATGAGCAGTTCTTC. Residues: CASSSKHLAGGPINEQFF.